The clone carrying this T cell receptor beta chain has only a few counts. The CDR3 spans 14 residues. Germline CDR1 SGHNT, CDR2 YYREEE (reference sequence). Trimming cost V 4 bases and J 3 bases, with 11 bases left between them. This sample was included in a study of cytomegalovirus exposure and HLA in healthy donors. In the PCR, 60 Vbeta and 13 Jbeta primers were used. The table came from immunoSEQ multiplex PCR; TCRdb's copy has only in-frame clones and leaves some out. The sample lists around 200,000 clones; around 75% were seen once. When sampled, the donors appeared nominally healthy, though they likely had unrecorded immune exposures.

V is TRBV5-4 and J is TRBJ1-3, with D tentatively TRBD1 (6 bases). Input material: PBMCs. The receptor was isolated from a male donor in good health and CMV-seronegative. This chain's CDR3 is CASSDRQVGNTIYF. The CDR3 nucleotides are TGTGCCAGCAGCGACCGACAGGTTGGAAACACCATATATTTT. The full variable domain, completed using reference TRBV5-4 and TRBJ1-3, is ETGVTQSPTHLIKTRGQQVTLRCSSQSGHNTVSWYQQALGQGPQFIFQYYREEENGRGNFPPRFSGLQFPNYSSELNVNALELDDSALYLCASSDRQVGNTIYFGEGSWLTVV.